The present TCR beta chain was sequenced within a study of T cells in Graves' hyperthyroidism and ophthalmopathy. Background on the study: Sampling of peripheral blood happened at initial diagnosis, prior to any treatment. Study observations and caveats: Patients with ophthalmopathy were separated from those with stable hyperthyroidism by a 13 V-J model.

Fresh peripheral blood, about 9.6 ml, yielded the PBMCs. For this clonotype: Its antigen is unidentified. One end of the junction does not line up with germline, which may come from a read error.

Amplified TCR beta CDR3 regions came from RNA transcripts. HTBI primers were used for first-round RT-PCR of the TCR CDR3. TCRdb passed the multiplex PCR reads through MiXCR, listing each CDR3 protein once. The data show around 33,000 distinct CDR3 sequences, roughly 52% seen once. CDR1 and CDR2 from the germline V gene are MNHNY and SVGAGI (reference sequence). This CDR3 spans 15 amino acids. This chain connects TRBV6-6 to TRBJ2-7; 10 nucleotides align to TRBD1. This TCR was recovered from a woman in her 50s with Graves' hyperthyroidism that later progressed to Graves' ophthalmopathy. Sequences were obtained from blood. The CDR3 DNA sequence: TGTGCCAGCAGTTACGCGGGACAGGGGTCCTATGAGCAGTACTTC. This codes for CASSYAGQGSYEQYF.